The entry that follows covers one T cell receptor beta chain sequence. The sample comes from a study of blood T cell repertoires in COVID-19. Study summary: Acute and convalescent COVID-19 samples came from the United States, Italy and Spain. T cells, B-cell-depleted T cells, or PBMCs supplied cDNA or gDNA.

The length of the CDR3 is 16 residues. Between the trimmed V and J ends, which lost 3 bases and 0 bases, there was a span of 12 bases. Germline V gene lookup returns CDR1 MNHNS and CDR2 SASEGT. Study processing details: Amplification from reference gene primers served as the basis for estimated nucleated cell counts. Method: immunoSEQ multiplex PCR; TCRdb's copy keeps in-frame clones and lacks some. V, J and clone size were drawn from that table, and D and trimming were deduced from the DNA. The profile covers a few hundred thousand clones, with around 82% appearing a single time and less than 10% taken by the ten largest.

The sample comprised peripheral blood. The TCR comes from a human donor in a cohort sampled during active COVID-19. The chain employs TRBV6-1 and TRBJ1-5; D might be TRBD1 (6 bases). In DNA, the CDR3 is TGTGCCAGCAGTGATCCACGCAGGGGTAGCAATCAGCCCCAGCATTTT. Its translation is CASSDPRRGSNQPQHF.